This T cell receptor (beta chain) was identified in a study of cytomegalovirus exposure and HLA in healthy donors. PCR primers comprised 60 Vbeta and 13 Jbeta primers. Profiling relied on immunoSEQ multiplex PCR, and the TCRdb table lists in-frame clones only, not all of them. The table shows about 160,000 clones, with around 88% occurring only once. Sequencing was carried out using PBMCs. This TCR derives from a woman aged 25 to 39 in good health and CMV-seronegative.

This CDR3 is CASSVGLLGQGTNTEAFF. The DNA of the CDR3 is TGTGCCAGCAGCGTAGGATTATTGGGACAGGGAACGAACACTGAAGCTTTCTTT. The V call is TRBV9, the J call TRBJ1-1, with 9 bases matching TRBD1. Germline values: CDR1 SGDLS, CDR2 YYNGEE. The CDR3 is made up of 18 amino acids. With 0 bases clipped from V and 1 base from J, the junction kept 10 bases outside the gene matches.